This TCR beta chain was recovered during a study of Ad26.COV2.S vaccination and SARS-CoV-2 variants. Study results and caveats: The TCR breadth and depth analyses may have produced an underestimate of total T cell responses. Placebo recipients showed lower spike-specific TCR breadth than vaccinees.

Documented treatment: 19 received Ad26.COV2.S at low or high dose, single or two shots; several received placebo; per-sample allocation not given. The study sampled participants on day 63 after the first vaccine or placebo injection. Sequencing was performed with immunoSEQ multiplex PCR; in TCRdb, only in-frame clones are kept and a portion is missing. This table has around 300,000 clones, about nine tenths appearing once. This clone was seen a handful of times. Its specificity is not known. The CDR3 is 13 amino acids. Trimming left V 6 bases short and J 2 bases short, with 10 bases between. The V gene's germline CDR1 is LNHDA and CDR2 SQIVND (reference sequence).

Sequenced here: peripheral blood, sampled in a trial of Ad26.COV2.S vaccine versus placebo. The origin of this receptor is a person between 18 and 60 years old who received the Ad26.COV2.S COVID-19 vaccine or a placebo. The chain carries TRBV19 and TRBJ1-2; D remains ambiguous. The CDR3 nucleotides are TGTGCCAGTAGCGAAGGGCGGAACTATGGCTACACCTTC. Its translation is CASSEGRNYGYTF.